The 21 T cell receptor beta chains below all came from one sample that was sequenced in a study of T cell changes during pregnancy in multiple sclerosis (dated by TCRdb to between 2018 and 2021). Libraries were built with the immunoSEQ multiplex PCR assay. Not all clones reach the TCRdb copy of this immuneACCESS table, which keeps in-frame sequences only. Checked studies attribute under half of the gap to unresolved V genes and leave the rest unexplained. Here the sample has roughly 64,000 clones; 80% to 95% occur a single time. Clones ranked in the top ten supply about 6.4% of the sample. The specimen comprised peripheral blood, sampled in the third trimester of pregnancy. Receptors were obtained from a female donor in good health, enrolled as a control in a pregnancy study.

This chain connects TRBV19 to TRBJ2-5; 12 nucleotides match TRBD2. V dropped 9 bases and J dropped 5; count of bases not matched to a gene: 16. Germline CDR1 and CDR2: LNHDA and SQIVND (reference sequence). This CDR3 is 17 amino acids long. DNA of the CDR3: TGTGCCAGCCGCCCCCCCCGGACTAGCGGGGCGTTTGAGACCCAGTACTTC. Its translation: CASRPPRTSGAFETQYF. The complete variable domain, with remaining parts taken from reference TRBV19 and TRBJ2-5, reads DGGITQSPKYLFRKEGQNVTLSCEQNLNHDAMYWYRQDPGQGLRLIYYSQIVNDFQKGDIAEGYSVSREKKESFPLTVTSAQKNPTAFYLCASRPPRTSGAFETQYFGPGTRLLVL.

This clone was picked up a small number of times. The chain uses TRBV12-5 and TRBJ2-7; no definite D call. V gave up 8 bases and J gave up 2 bases, with 10 bases separating them. CDR1 is LGHNT, CDR2 FRNRAP, per germline. The CDR3 totals 12 residues. CDR3 sequence: CASTDRAYEQYF. The CDR3 DNA follows: TGTGCTAGTACAGACCGAGCCTACGAGCAGTACTTC. Full variable domain (outside the CDR3, taken from reference TRBV12-5 and TRBJ2-7): DARVTQTPRHKVTEMGQEVTMRCQPILGHNTVFWYRQTMMQGLELLAYFRNRAPLDDSGMPKDRFSAEMPDATLATLKIQPSEPRDSAVYFCASTDRAYEQYFGPGTRLTVT.

This chain joins TRBV10-2 and TRBJ1-1; 7 bases align to TRBD1. Germline V CDR1 and CDR2: WSHSY, SAAADI. V shed 2 bases, J shed 1 base, and the junction held 4 bases outside the gene matches. The length of the CDR3 is 15 residues. In DNA, the CDR3 is TGCGCCAGCAGTGAGGACAGGGTAACGAACACTGAAGCTTTCTTT. Protein product: CASSEDRVTNTEAFF.

This chain uses TRBV5-6 with TRBJ2-2; TRBD2 matches at 10 bases. Germline lookup yields CDR1 SGHDT and CDR2 YYEEEE. Trimming at V came to 6 bases and at J to 1 base, leaving 6 bases not matched to a gene. CDR3 length: 16 residues. The CDR3 here is CASNPSGGLNTGELFF. DNA for the CDR3: TGTGCCAGCAACCCTAGCGGGGGCCTGAACACCGGGGAGCTGTTTTTT. Together with reference TRBV5-6 and TRBJ2-2, the CDR3 gives the full variable domain: DAGVTQSPTHLIKTRGQQVTLRCSPKSGHDTVSWYQQALGQGPQFIFQYYEEEERQRGNFPDRFSGHQFPNYSSELNVNALLLGDSALYLCASNPSGGLNTGELFFGEGSRLTVL.

The gene calls are TRBV18 and TRBJ1-1, with 10 bases identical to TRBD1. CDR1 and CDR2 from the germline V gene are KGHSH and LQKENI. The CDR3 loop spans 16 amino acids. V gave up 3 bases and J gave up 5 bases; unmatched junction bases: 9. DNA for the CDR3: TGTGCCAGCTCACCCTCGACAGGGGGCGCTTTGACTGAAGCTTTCTTT. Translating gives CASSPSTGGALTEAFF.

V gene TRBV18 combines with J gene TRBJ1-2, with TRBD1 identical over 9 bases. Germline V CDR1 and CDR2: KGHSH, LQKENI. The CDR3 consists of 14 residues. J gave up 4 bases and V 6 bases, and 6 bases lay outside the gene matches. The CDR3 sequence: CASSRTGESYGYTF. The CDR3 nucleotides read TGTGCCAGCTCTAGGACAGGGGAAAGCTATGGCTACACCTTC.

This rearrangement joins TRBV19 to TRBJ2-5; 9 bases match TRBD2. V lost 4 bases, J lost 5 bases, and 8 bases stayed unmatched. This CDR3 comprises 15 residues. The V gene's germline CDR1 is LNHDA and CDR2 SQIVND (reference sequence). CDR3: CASSKVAGAGETQYF. CDR3 nucleotides: TGTGCCAGTAGTAAAGTAGCGGGAGCCGGGGAGACCCAGTACTTC.

The chain recombines TRBV9 with TRBJ2-1; 11 bases are a match to TRBD2. The junction had 10 bases not matched to a gene; V was cut back by 0 bases and J by 8 bases. This CDR3 is built from 17 residues. CDR1 and CDR2 from the germline V gene are SGDLS and YYNGEE. CDR3 region: CASSVDVAGGLVHEQFF. Written as DNA, the CDR3 is TGTGCCAGCAGCGTAGACGTAGCGGGAGGGCTGGTACATGAGCAGTTCTTC.

The chain has TRBV7-6 and TRBJ2-7; the match to TRBD1 covers 10 bases. The V and J ends lost 4 bases and 3 bases, in that order; junction bases with no gene match: 3. The germline gives CDR1 SGHVS, CDR2 FNYEAQ. CDR3 size: 14 residues. CDR3 DNA sequence: TGTGCCAGCAGCTGGGACAGGGGAAACTACGAGCAGTACTTC. It encodes CASSWDRGNYEQYF.

Points on this clone: The junction departs from the called germline gene at one end, perhaps through a read error. The rearrangement links TRBV7-7 to TRBJ2-7, with TRBD2 matching 11 bases. CDR3 length equals 15 residues. Per the germline V gene, CDR1 is SSHAT and CDR2 is FNYEAQ (reference sequence). The CDR3 bases are TGTGCTAGCAGCGTCGCTAGCGGGGGGTCCTACGAGCAGTACTTC. As protein: CASSVASGGSYEQYF.

The chain employs TRBV30 and TRBJ2-5, with 8 bases that match TRBD2. This CDR3 region has 15 residues. With V trimmed by 0 bases and J by 2 bases, 5 bases remained unmatched. CDR1 is GTSNPN, CDR2 SVGIG, per germline (reference sequence). For the CDR3, the DNA is TGTGCCTGGAGTGTGGCGGGGGGCTCTCAAGAGACCCAGTACTTC. The encoded protein is CAWSVAGGSQETQYF.

The chain is built from TRBV7-9 and TRBJ2-2; 7 bases align to TRBD1. V was pared by 3 bases and J by 6 bases, with 7 bases of the junction left unmatched. CDR3 length: 15 residues. In germline, CDR1 is SEHNR, CDR2 FQNEAQ (reference sequence). The CDR3 region is CASSFRDSSAGELFF. CDR3 in DNA: TGTGCCAGCAGCTTCCGGGACAGTAGTGCCGGGGAGCTGTTTTTT.

The V and J genes are TRBV27 and TRBJ2-3; 7 bases fit TRBD2. The V gene's germline CDR1 is MNHEY and CDR2 SMNVEV (reference sequence). The length of the CDR3 is 14 residues. V shed 5 bases, J shed 4 bases, and the junction held 6 bases outside the gene matches. The CDR3 protein is CASSPMRGSDTQYF. The CDR3 region has the DNA TGTGCCAGCAGTCCCATGCGGGGGTCAGATACGCAGTATTTT.

The chain is built from TRBV27 and TRBJ1-5; D is possibly TRBD1 (6 bases). The germline CDR1 and CDR2 sequences are MNHEY and SMNVEV (reference sequence). V was pared by 6 bases and J by 6 bases, with 18 bases between. This CDR3 has 15 amino acids. CDR3 amino acids: CASSSRQAAGQPQHF. As DNA, the CDR3 is TGTGCCAGCAGCTCTCGACAGGCCGCCGGTCAGCCCCAGCATTTT.

As for this clone: A clone one base away is much larger, so this may be a read error. The rearrangement links TRBV11-3 to TRBJ2-7; 10 bases agree with TRBD1. The CDR3 runs 16 residues. Germline V lookup: CDR1 SGHNT, CDR2 YENEEA. This chain's CDR3 is CASSPPPGTGVYEQCF. CDR3 bases: TGTGCCAGCAGCCCCCCACCGGGGACAGGGGTTTACGAGCAGTGCTTC.

This chain links TRBV18 with TRBJ1-2; 11 nucleotides line up with TRBD1. The ends lost 3 bases at V and 4 bases at J; junction bases unmatched: 4. The CDR3 is 15 residues long. CDR1 and CDR2 from the germline V gene are KGHSH and LQKENI. The CDR3 reads CASSPDRGLSYGYTF. For the CDR3, the DNA is TGTGCCAGCTCACCGGACAGGGGGCTTTCCTATGGCTACACCTTC.

The chain uses TRBV6-1 and TRBJ2-7; 11 nucleotides align to TRBD2. Germline CDR1 is MNHNS and CDR2 is SASEGT. The CDR3 runs 17 residues. Germline trimming cut 4 bases from V and 6 bases from J; bases unmatched to any gene: 14. Written as DNA, the CDR3 is TGTGCCAGCAGTGTTGGTCTAGCGGGAGGCCTTTTCGGCGAGCAGTACTTC. Its protein is CASSVGLAGGLFGEQYF.

The gene calls are TRBV7-2 and TRBJ1-2; D is perhaps TRBD1 (5 bases). The CDR3 is 13 residues long. Trimming left V 1 base short and J 7 bases short, with 10 bases between. Germline-derived CDR1 and CDR2 are SGHTA and FQGNSA. Here the CDR3 reads CASSLGSDTGYTF. The CDR3 coding sequence is TGTGCCAGCAGCTTAGGGTCGGACACTGGCTACACCTTC.

CDR3 amino acids: CACRAGSYEQYF. DNA for the CDR3: TGTGCCTGCCGAGCGGGCTCCTACGAGCAGTACTTC. V is TRBV30 and J is TRBJ2-7; the D gene is possibly TRBD2 (6 bases). The CDR3 contains 12 residues. Trimming took off 6 bases at V and 0 bases at J, with 9 bases between the two ends. Germline CDR1 reads GTSNPN; CDR2 reads SVGIG (reference sequence).

This clone was observed a handful of times. The chain is built from TRBV30 and TRBJ1-1; D remains ambiguous. CDR3 size: 13 residues. Germline CDR1 and CDR2: GTSNPN and SVGIG (reference sequence). Trimming left V 7 bases short and J 1 base short, with 13 bases between. The CDR3 DNA follows: TGTGCCTCCCGTCCCCGACAGAACACTGAAGCTTTCTTT. It specifies CASRPRQNTEAFF.

The chain uses TRBV7-8 and TRBJ2-7, with TRBD1 identical over 11 bases. CDR3 size: 18 residues. The germline V gene has CDR1 SGHVS and CDR2 FQNEAQ. V shed 4 bases, J shed 5 bases, and the junction held 16 bases outside the gene matches. CDR3 DNA: TGTGCCAGCAGCTCCCCCGCTTCTGGACAGGGGGCAGGGGACGAGCAGTACTTC. This sequence encodes CASSSPASGQGAGDEQYF.